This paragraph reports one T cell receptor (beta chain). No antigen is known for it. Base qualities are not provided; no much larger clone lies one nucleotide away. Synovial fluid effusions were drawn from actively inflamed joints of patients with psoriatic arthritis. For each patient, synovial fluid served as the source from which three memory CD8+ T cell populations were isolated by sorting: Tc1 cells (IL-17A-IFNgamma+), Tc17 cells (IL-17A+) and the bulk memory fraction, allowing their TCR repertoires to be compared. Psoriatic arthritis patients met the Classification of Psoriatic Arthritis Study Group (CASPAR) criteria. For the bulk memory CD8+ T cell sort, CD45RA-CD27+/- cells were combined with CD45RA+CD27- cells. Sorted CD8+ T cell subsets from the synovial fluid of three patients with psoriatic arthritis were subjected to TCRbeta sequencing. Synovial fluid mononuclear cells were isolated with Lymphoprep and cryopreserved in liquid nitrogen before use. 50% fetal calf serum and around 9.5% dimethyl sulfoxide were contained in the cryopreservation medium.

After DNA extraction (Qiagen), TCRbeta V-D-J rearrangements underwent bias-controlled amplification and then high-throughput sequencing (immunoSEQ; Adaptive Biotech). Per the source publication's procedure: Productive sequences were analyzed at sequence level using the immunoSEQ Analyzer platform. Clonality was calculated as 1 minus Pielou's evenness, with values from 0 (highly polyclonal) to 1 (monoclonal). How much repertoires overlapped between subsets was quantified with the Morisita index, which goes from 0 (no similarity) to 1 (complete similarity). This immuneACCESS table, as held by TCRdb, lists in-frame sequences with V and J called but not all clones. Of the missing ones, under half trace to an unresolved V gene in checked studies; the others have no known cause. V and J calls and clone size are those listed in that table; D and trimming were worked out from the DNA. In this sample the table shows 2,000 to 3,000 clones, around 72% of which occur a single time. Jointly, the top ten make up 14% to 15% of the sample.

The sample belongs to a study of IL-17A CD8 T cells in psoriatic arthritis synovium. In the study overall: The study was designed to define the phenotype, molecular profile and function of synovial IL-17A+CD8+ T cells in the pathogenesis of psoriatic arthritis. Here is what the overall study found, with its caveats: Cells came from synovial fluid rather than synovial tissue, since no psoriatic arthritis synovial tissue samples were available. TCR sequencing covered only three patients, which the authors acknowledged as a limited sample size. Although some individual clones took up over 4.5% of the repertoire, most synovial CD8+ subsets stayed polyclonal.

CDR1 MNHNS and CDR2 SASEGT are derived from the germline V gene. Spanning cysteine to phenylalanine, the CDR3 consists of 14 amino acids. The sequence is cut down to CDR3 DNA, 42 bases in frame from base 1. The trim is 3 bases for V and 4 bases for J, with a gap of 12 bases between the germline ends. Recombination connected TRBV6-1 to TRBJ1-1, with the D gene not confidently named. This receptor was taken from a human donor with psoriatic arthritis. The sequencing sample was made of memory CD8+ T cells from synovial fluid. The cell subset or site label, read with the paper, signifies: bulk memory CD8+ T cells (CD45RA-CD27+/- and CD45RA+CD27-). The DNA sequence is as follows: TGTGCCAGCAGTGAGAGTCCCCTGGGCACTGAAGCTTTCTTT. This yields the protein CASSESPLGTEAFF.